This TCR beta chain came from a study of T cell responses to AZD1222 COVID-19 vaccine. Broader study findings: The number of AZD1222 recipients seropositive at baseline was only five to seven. Close to half of spike-specific TCRs reportedly recognize unmutated variant regions. There were mostly white British donors and more females than males, and clonal diversity was possibly underestimated. Every sample of the repertoires postdated the peak T cell response.

This CDR3 has 16 residues. The germline V gene encodes CDR1 MNHEY and CDR2 SVGAGI. Deletions cut 4 bases from V and 0 bases from J, with 13 bases between. Libraries were prepared by immunoSEQ multiplex PCR; TCRdb keeps only in-frame clonotypes and omits some of them. This table holds 80,000 to 90,000 clones, around 91% found once. Details on this clone: Its cognate antigen is unknown.

The chain employs TRBV6-5 and TRBJ1-5, with D maybe TRBD1 (5 bases). The clonotype comes from an adult in good health. Sequenced material: peripheral blood, taken on day 0 of MenACWY control vaccination. The CDR3 spells CASSSRGGFSNQPQHF. As DNA, the CDR3 is TGTGCCAGCAGTTCCCGGGGGGGGTTTAGCAATCAGCCCCAGCATTTT.